The next 2 T cell receptor beta chains were all read from a single sample in a study of blood T cells in healthy people across ages. For the second PCR, which ran for about 7 to 11 cycles, a sample-barcoded 5' primer and a J-beta primer mix were used. Via MiXCR, TCRdb re-called the 5' RACE reads, giving one row per CDR3 protein. This sample has about 2 million distinct CDR3 sequences, with about 49% found just once. The sequencing input was blood. The receptors were gathered from a woman aged 40 to 49 in good health.

This clonotype was observed a single time. The chain links TRBV5-1 to TRBJ2-1; TRBD1 aligns across 8 bases. The CDR3 is made up of 14 amino acids. Germline CDR1 SGHRS, CDR2 YFSETQ. V shed 0 bases, J shed 12 bases, and the junction held 8 bases outside the gene matches. CDR3 coding DNA: TGCGCCAGCAGCTTGGGAGACAGGGGCGTCGTGCAGTTCTTC. This translates into CASSLGDRGVVQFF. Complete variable domain (other parts from reference TRBV5-1 and TRBJ2-1): KAGVTQTPRYLIKTRGQQVTLSCSPISGHRSVSWYQQTPGQGLQFLFEYFSETQRNKGNFPGRFSGRQFSNSRSEMNVSTLELGDSALYLCASSLGDRGVVQFFGPGTRLTVL.

CDR3 residues: CASRQGRGTLAKNIQYF. DNA for the CDR3: TGTGCCAGCAGACAGGGGAGGGGAACGCTAGCCAAAAACATTCAGTACTTC. The chain joins TRBV6-2 or TRBV6-3 to TRBJ2-4; perhaps D is TRBD1 or TRBD2 (7 bases each). CDR3 size: 17 residues. V was cut by 6 bases and J by 0 bases, with 18 bases left in between. Germline V CDR1 and CDR2: MNHEY, SVGEGT.